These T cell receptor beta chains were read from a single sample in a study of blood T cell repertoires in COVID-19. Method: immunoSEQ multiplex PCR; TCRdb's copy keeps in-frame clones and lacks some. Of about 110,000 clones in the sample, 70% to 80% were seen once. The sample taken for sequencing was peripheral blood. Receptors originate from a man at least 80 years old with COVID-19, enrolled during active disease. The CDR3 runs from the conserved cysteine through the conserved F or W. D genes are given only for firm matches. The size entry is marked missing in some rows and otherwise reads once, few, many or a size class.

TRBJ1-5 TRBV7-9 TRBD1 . CASSPDRGSNQPQHF TGTGCCAGCAGCCCAGACAGGGGTAGCAATCAGCCCCAGCATTTT
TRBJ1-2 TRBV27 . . CASSYSGDGYTF TGTGCCAGCAGTTATTCGGGAGATGGCTACACCTTC
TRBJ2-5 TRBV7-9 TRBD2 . CASSQGRVYETQYF TGTGCCAGCAGCCAAGGGAGGGTCTATGAGACCCAGTACTTC
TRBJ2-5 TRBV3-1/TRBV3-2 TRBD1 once CASSQGTGEETQYF TGTGCCAGCAGCCAAGGAACAGGGGAAGAGACCCAGTACTTC
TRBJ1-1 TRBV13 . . CASSLGRGATEAFF TGTGCCAGCAGCTTAGGCCGGGGGGCGACTGAAGCTTTCTTT
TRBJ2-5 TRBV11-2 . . CASSLERTGTQYF TGTGCCAGCAGCTTAGAGAGAACTGGGACCCAGTACTTC
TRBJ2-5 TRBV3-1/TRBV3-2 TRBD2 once CASSHGRLASGTQYF TGTGCCAGCAGCCACGGGAGGTTGGCGAGTGGGACCCAGTACTTC
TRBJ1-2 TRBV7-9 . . CASSPGANYGYTF TGTGCCAGCTCACCGGGAGCTAACTATGGCTACACCTTC
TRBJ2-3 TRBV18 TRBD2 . CASSPPSSGRTDTQYF TGTGCCAGCTCACCACCGTCTAGCGGGAGGACAGATACGCAGTATTTT
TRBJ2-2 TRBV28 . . CASSLGWRGVLGGTGELFF TGTGCCAGCAGTTTAGGTTGGCGGGGAGTCCTAGGAGGGACCGGGGAGCTGTTTTTT
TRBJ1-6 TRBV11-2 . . CASSFGWTYNSPLHF TGTGCCAGCAGCTTCGGATGGACTTATAATTCACCCCTCCACTTT